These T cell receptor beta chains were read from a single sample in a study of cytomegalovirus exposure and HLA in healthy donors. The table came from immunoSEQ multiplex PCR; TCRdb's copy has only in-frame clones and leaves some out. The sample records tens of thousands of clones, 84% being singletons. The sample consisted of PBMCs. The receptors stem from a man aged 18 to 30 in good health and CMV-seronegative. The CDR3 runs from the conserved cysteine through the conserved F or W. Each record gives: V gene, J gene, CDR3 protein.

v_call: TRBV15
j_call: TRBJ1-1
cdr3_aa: CATSQAREAFF

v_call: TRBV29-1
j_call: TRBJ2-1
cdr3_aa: CSVAGTGGQYNEQFF

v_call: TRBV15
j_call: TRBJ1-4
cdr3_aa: CATSGEGATNEKLFF

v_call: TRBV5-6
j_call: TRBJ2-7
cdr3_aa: CASSSEPAALTYEQYF

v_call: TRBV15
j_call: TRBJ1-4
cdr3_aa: CATSQDRREKLFF

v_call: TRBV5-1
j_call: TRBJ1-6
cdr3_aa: CASSFQGRDSPLHF

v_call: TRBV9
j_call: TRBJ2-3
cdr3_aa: CASSVQAGTSFDTQYF

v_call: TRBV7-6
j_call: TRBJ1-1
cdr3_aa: CASSLGTGGFTEAFF

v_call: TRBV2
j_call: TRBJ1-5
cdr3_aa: CASSGQGGGNQPQHF

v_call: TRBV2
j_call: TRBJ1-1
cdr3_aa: CASSEMGQGAEAFF

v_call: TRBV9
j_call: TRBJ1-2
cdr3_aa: CASSPGGTVYGYTF

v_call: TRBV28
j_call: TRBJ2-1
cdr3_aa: CASSRSGARSYNEQFF

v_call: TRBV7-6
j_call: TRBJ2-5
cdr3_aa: CASSLNLRGGVETQYF

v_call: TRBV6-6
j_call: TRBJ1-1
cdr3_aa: CASSSTMAEAFF

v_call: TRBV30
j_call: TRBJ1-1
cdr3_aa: CAWRRDRTGNTEAFF

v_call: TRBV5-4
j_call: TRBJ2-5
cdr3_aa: CASSLVEGIGETQYF

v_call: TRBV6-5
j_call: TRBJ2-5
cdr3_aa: CASSYSNVRGGTQYF

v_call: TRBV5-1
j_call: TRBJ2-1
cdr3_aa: CASSLGRTYNEQFF

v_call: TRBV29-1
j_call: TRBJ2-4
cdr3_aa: CSVVGRNIQYF

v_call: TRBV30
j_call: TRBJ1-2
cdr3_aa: CAWSVLGVNYGYTF

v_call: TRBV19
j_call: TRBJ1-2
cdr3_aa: CASSNINRVDYGYTF

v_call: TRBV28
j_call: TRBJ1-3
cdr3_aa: CASSATDSGNTIYF

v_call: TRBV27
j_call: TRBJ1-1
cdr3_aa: CASSLREQGRGEAFF

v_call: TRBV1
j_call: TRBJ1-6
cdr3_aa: CTSSRVNGSPLHF

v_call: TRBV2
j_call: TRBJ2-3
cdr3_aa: CASNFYRGTDTQYF

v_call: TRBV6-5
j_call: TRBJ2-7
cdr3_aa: CASSYDRADYEQYF

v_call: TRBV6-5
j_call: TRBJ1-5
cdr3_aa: CASRSLGGRNQPQHF

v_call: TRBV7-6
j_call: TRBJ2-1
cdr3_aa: CASSRKRGDEQFF

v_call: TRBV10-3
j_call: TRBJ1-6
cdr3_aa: CAISEETGGTPLHF

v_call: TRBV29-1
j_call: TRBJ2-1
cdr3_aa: CSVEDAGRGVNEQFF

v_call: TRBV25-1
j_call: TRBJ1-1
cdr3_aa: CASSGRTPGEAFF

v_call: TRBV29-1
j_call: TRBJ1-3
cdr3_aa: CSVDDTGGAGNTIYF

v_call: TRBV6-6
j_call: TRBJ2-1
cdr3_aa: CASSPADYPYNEQFF

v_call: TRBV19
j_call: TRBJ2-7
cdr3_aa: CASSIPGRMEIPAYEQYF

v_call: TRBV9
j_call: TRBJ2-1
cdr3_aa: CASTRDSTYNEQFF

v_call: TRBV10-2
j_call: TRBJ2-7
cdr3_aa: CASRITSNEQYF

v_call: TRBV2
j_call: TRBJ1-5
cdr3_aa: CASRVYTGINQPQHF

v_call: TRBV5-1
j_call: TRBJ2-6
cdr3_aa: CASSYYHGTNSGANVLTF

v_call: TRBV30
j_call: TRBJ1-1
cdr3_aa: CAWSGTSRGEAFF

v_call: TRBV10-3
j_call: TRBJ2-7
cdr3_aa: CAISGRGGDYEQYF

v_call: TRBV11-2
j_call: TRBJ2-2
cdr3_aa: CASSLLRTGAGTGELFF

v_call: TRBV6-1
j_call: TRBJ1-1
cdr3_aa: CASSEWPNTEAFF

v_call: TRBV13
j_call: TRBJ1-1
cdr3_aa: CASSATTLKAFF

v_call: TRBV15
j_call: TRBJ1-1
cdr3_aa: CATSFSRVNTEAFF

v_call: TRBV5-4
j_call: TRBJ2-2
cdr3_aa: CASSASWGSGELFF

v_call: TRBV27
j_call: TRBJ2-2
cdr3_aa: CATSRFQGMKNTGELFF

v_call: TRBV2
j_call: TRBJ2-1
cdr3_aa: CASRGGLAYNEQFF

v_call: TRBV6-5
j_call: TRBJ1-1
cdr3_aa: CASSPGTGITEAFF

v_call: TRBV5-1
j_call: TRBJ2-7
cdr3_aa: CASSFRLAVEYEQYF

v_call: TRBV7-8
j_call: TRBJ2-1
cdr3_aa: CASSLAEYYNEQFF

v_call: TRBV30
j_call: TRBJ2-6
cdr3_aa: CAWSLSGLRSGANVLTF

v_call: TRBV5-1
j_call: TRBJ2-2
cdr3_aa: CASSQSTGNTGELFF

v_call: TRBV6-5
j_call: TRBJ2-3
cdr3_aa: CASSYSNLQYF